This T cell receptor beta chain came from a study of lymphopenia after photon versus proton radiotherapy. Some clones are missing from TCRdb's copy, which holds only in-frame ones; the method was immunoSEQ multiplex PCR. There are 55,000 to 85,000 clones in the sample; 92% occur only once, and 2.2% lies in the top ten. This clone was recorded a few times. As yet, its antigen is unknown. V lost 4 bases and J 7 bases, leaving 8 bases between the germline ends. There are 13 residues in the CDR3. Germline V gene data show CDR1 as SGHTA and CDR2 as FQGTGA. Study results and limitations: Oligoclonal CD8+ Temra expansion after nadir drove photon patients' diversity drop.

The TCR was taken from a middle-aged woman with cholangiocarcinoma. This sequence joins TRBV7-3 and TRBJ1-6; D unclear. The sequencing used peripheral blood, collected from a patient treated with photon-based radiotherapy. This CDR3 reads CASSSGANSPLHF. CDR3 in DNA: TGTGCCAGCAGCTCAGGCGCGAATTCACCCCTCCACTTT.